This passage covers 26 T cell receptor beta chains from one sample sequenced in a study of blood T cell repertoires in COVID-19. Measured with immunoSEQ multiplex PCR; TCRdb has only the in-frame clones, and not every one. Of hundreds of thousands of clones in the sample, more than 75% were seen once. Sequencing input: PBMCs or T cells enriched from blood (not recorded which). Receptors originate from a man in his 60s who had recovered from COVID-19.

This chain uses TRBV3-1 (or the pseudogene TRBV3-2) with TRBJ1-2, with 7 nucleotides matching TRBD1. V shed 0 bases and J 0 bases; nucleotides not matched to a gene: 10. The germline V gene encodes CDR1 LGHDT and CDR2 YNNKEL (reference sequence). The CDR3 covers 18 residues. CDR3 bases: TGTGCCAGCAGCCAAGAGGGGACAGCCACCCCGACTAACTATGGCTACACCTTC. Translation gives CASSQEGTATPTNYGYTF.

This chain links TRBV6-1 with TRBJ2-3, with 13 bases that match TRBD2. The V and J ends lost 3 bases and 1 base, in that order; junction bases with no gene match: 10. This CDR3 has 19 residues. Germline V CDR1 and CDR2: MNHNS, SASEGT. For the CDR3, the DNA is TGTGCCAGCAGTGACCTACGGACTAGCGGGAGAACAGGCACAGATACGCAGTATTTT. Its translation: CASSDLRTSGRTGTDTQYF.

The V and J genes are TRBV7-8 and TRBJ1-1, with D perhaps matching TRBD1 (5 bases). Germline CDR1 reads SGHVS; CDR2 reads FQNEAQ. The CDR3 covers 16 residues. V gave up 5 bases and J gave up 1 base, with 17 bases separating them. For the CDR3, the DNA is TGTGCCAGCAGCAGGGAGGCAGGGACGGGGAACACTGAAGCTTTCTTT. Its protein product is CASSREAGTGNTEAFF.

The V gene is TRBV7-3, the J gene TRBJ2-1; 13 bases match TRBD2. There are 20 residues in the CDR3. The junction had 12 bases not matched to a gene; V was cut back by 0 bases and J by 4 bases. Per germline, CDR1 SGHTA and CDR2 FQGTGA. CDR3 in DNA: TGTGCCAGCAGCTTAACGCGTGGACTAGCGGGAGAGCACCCTTACAATGAGCAGTTCTTC. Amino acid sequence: CASSLTRGLAGEHPYNEQFF.

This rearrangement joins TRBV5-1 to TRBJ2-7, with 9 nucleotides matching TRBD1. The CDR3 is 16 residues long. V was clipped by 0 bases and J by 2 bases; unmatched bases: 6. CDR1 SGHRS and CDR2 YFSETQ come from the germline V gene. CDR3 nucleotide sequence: TGCGCCAGCAGCTTGGCCAGGGGACAGGGAACCTACGAGCAGTACTTC. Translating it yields CASSLARGQGTYEQYF. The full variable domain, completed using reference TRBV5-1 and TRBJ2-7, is KAGVTQTPRYLIKTRGQQVTLSCSPISGHRSVSWYQQTPGQGLQFLFEYFSETQRNKGNFPGRFSGRQFSNSRSEMNVSTLELGDSALYLCASSLARGQGTYEQYFGPGTRLTVT.

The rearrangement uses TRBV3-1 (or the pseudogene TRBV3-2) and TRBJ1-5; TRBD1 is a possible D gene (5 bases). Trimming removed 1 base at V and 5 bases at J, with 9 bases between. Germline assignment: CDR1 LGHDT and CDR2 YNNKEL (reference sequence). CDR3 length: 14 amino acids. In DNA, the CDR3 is TGTGCCAGCAGCCAAGCCGGGGGACATCAGCCCCAGCATTTT. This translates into CASSQAGGHQPQHF.

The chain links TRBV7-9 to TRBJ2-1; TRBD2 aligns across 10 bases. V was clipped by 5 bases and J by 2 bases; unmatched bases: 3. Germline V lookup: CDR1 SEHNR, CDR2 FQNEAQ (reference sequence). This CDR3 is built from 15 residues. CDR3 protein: CASSHSGRTYNEQFF. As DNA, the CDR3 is TGTGCCAGCAGCCATAGCGGGAGGACCTACAATGAGCAGTTCTTC. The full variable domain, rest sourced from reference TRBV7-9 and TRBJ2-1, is DTGVSQNPRHKITKRGQNVTFRCDPISEHNRLYWYRQTLGQGPEFLTYFQNEAQLEKSRLLSDRFSAERPKGSFSTLEIQRTEQGDSAMYLCASSHSGRTYNEQFFGPGTRLTVL.

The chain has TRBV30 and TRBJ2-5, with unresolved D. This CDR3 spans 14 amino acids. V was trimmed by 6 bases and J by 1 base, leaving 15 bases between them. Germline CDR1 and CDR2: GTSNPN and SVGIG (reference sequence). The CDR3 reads CACLPTQRQETQYF. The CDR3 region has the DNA TGTGCCTGCCTCCCCACGCAGCGCCAAGAGACCCAGTACTTC.

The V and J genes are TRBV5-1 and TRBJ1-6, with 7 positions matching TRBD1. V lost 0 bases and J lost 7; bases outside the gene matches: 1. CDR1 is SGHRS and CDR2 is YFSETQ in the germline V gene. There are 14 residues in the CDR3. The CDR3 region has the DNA TGCGCCAGCAGCTTGGGACAGGGAAATTCACCCCTCCACTTT. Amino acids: CASSLGQGNSPLHF.

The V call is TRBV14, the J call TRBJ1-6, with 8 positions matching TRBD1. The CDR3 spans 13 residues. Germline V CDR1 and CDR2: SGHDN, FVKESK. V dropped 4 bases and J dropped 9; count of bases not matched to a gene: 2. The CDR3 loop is CASSRTGFSPLHF. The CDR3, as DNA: TGTGCCAGCAGCCGGACAGGGTTTTCACCCCTCCACTTT.

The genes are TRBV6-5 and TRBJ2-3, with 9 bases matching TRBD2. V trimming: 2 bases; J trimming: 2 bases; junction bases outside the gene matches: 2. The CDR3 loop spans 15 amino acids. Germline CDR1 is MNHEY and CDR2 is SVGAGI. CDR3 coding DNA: TGTGCCAGCAGTTACAGACTAGCGGCCACAGATACGCAGTATTTT. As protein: CASSYRLAATDTQYF.

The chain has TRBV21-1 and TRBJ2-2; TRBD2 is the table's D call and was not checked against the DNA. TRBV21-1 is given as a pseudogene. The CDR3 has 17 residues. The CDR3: CASSKVTHREGPGELFF. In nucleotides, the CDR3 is TGTGCCAGCAGCAAAGTTACCCATCGGGAGGGGCCCGGGGAGCTGTTTTTT.

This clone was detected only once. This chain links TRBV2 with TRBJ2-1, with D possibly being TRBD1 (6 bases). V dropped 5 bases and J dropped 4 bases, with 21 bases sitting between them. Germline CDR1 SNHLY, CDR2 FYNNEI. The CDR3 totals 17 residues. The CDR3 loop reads CASSPLAPGHLYNEQFF. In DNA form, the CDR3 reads TGTGCCAGCAGTCCTCTAGCACCGGGACACCTGTACAATGAGCAGTTCTTC.

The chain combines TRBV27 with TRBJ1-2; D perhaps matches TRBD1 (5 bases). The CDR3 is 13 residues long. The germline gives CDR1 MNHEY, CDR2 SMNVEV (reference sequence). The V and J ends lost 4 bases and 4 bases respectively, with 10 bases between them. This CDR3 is CASSYQGTYGYTF. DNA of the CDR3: TGTGCCAGCAGTTACCAGGGAACCTATGGCTACACCTTC.

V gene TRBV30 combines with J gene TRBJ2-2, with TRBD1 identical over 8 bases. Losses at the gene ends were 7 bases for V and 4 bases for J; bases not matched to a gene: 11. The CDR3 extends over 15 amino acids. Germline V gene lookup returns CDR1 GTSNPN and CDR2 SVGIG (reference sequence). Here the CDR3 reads CASKINTGGTGELFF. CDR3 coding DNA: TGTGCCTCCAAAATAAACACAGGGGGCACCGGGGAGCTGTTTTTT.

The chain's CDR3 is CASSLQGAGTGELFF. The CDR3 DNA sequence: TGTGCCAGCAGCTTACAGGGGGCGGGCACCGGGGAGCTGTTTTTT. The chain uses TRBV7-9 and TRBJ2-2; 8 bases match TRBD1. This CDR3 region has 15 residues. Trimming at V came to 2 bases and at J to 4 bases, leaving 3 bases not matched to a gene. The V gene's germline CDR1 is SEHNR and CDR2 FQNEAQ (reference sequence). Looking up the rest from reference TRBV7-9 and TRBJ2-2 gives the full variable domain: DTGVSQNPRHKITKRGQNVTFRCDPISEHNRLYWYRQTLGQGPEFLTYFQNEAQLEKSRLLSDRFSAERPKGSFSTLEIQRTEQGDSAMYLCASSLQGAGTGELFFGEGSRLTVL.

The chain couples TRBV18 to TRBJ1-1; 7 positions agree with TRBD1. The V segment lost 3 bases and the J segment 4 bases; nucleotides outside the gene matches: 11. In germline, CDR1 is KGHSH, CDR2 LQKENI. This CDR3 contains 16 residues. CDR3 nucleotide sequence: TGTGCCAGCTCACCCCGGGACAGACAACCGGGCACTGAAGCTTTCTTT. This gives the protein CASSPRDRQPGTEAFF.

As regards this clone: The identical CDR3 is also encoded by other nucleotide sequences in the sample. Here the CDR3 reads CASSLNYEQYF. The CDR3 DNA sequence: TGTGCCAGCAGCCTCAACTACGAGCAGTACTTC. The V gene is TRBV3-1 (or the pseudogene TRBV3-2), the J gene TRBJ2-7; D is unclear. CDR1 is LGHDT, CDR2 YNNKEL, per germline (reference sequence). This CDR3 region has 11 residues. V was trimmed by 4 bases and J by 3 bases, leaving 4 bases between them.

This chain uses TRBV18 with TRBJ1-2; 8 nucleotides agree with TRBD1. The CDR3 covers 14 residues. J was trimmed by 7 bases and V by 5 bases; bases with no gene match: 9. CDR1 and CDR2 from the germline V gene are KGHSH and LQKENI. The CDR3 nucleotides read TGTGCCAGCTCATCGGACCAGGGGGCGACTGGCTACACCTTC. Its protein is CASSSDQGATGYTF.

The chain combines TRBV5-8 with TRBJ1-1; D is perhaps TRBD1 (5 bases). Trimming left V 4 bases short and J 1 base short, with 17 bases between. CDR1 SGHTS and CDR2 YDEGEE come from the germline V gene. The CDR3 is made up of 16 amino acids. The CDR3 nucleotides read TGTGCCAGCAGCCCGATCGGGGGAAATAGGAACACTGAAGCTTTCTTT. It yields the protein CASSPIGGNRNTEAFF.

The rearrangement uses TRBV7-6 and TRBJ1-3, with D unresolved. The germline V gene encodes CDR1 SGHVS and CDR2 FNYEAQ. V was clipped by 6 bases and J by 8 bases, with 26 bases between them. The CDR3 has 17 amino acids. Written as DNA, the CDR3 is TGTGCCAGCAGACTAGGAAGGGCGAGGGTTTCGGGTGACACCATATATTTT. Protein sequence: CASRLGRARVSGDTIYF.

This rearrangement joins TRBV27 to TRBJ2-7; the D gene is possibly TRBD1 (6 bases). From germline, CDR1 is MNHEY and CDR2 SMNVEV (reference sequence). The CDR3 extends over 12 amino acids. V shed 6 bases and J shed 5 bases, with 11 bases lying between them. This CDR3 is CASSPTGNEQYF. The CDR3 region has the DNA TGTGCCAGCAGCCCGACAGGAAACGAGCAGTACTTC.

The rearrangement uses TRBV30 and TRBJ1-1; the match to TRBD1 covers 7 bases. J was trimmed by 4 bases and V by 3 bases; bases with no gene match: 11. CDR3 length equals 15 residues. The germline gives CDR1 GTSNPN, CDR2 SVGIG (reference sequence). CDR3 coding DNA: TGTGCCTGGAGCCCAGTGGGCCAGGGGGGCACTGAAGCTTTCTTT. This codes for CAWSPVGQGGTEAFF.

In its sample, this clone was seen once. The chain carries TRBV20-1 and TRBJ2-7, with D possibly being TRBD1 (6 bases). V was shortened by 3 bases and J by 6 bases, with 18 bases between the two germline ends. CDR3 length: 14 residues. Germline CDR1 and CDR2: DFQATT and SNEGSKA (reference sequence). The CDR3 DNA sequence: TGCAGTGCTAGTAAGGATTCAGGGGCGGGCGAGCAGTACTTC. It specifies CSASKDSGAGEQYF.

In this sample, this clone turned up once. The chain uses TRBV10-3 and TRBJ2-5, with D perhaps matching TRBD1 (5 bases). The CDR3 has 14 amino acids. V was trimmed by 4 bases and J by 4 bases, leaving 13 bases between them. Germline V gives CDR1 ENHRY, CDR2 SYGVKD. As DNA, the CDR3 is TGTGCCATCAGTGGTGGGGCGCTGGCAGAGACCCAGTACTTC. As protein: CAISGGALAETQYF.

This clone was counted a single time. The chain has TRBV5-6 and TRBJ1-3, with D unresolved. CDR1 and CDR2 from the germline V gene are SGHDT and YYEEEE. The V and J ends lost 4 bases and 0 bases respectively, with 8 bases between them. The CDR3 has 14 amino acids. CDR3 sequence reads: CASSRKSSGNTIYF. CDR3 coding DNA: TGTGCCAGCAGCCGCAAGAGCTCTGGAAACACCATATATTTT.